These 9 T cell receptor beta chains share one sample of origin, sequenced in a study of graft-versus-host responses after intestinal transplantation. Their recognized antigens are unknown. TCRdb keeps only in-frame clones here, not all; method: immunoSEQ multiplex PCR. The data show about 88,000 clones, 94% seen once. The material was unstimulated CD4+ T cells sorted from spleen or lymph node cells, obtained before transplant. The receptors originated from a human donor who was the organ donor for an intestinal transplant.

Regarding this clone: Its ends do not fully match the called genes, so a read error is possible. The chain carries TRBV19 and TRBJ1-2, with TRBD1 matching 9 bases. The CDR3 totals 13 residues. Germline values: CDR1 LNHDA, CDR2 SQIVND (reference sequence). The CDR3 here is CASSRGQGHGYTF. CDR3 bases: TGTGCCAGCAGTAGGGGACAGGGTCATGGCTACACCTTC. The full variable domain, its missing parts supplied by reference TRBV19 and TRBJ1-2, is DGGITQSPKYLFRKEGQNVTLSCEQNLNHDAMYWYRQDPGQGLRLIYYSQIVNDFQKGDIAEGYSVSREKKESFPLTVTSAQKNPTAFYLCASSRGQGHGYTFGSGTRLTVV.

The chain is built from TRBV27 and TRBJ1-2; 7 nucleotides match TRBD1. Germline CDR1 and CDR2: MNHEY and SMNVEV (reference sequence). The junction had 6 bases not matched to a gene; V was cut back by 4 bases and J by 4 bases. This CDR3 has 14 amino acids. CDR3 residues: CASSYRQGAYGYTF. DNA of the CDR3: TGTGCCAGCAGTTACCGACAGGGTGCCTATGGCTACACCTTC.

The J gene is TRBJ1-2, the V gene TRBV5-1; 11 bases are a match to TRBD1. J lost 2 bases, V lost 4 bases, and 1 base had no gene match. Looked up from germline, CDR1 is SGHRS and CDR2 is YFSETQ. The CDR3 loop spans 14 amino acids. The CDR3 loop is CASSRDRGNYGYTF. CDR3 DNA: TGCGCCAGCAGCCGGGACAGGGGGAACTATGGCTACACCTTC.

This clone has only one observation. The chain combines TRBV7-3 with TRBJ2-2, with 10 bases aligning to TRBD1. Germline lookup yields CDR1 SGHTA and CDR2 FQGTGA. The CDR3 is made up of 14 amino acids. Germline trimming cut 5 bases from V and 7 bases from J; bases unmatched to any gene: 4. CDR3 in amino acids: CASSQGQGRGELFF. The CDR3 DNA follows: TGTGCCAGCAGCCAGGGACAGGGGCGCGGGGAGCTGTTTTTT.

As regards this clone: The final CDR3 position lacks the conserved phenylalanine or tryptophan, pointing to a likely read error. The rearrangement links TRBV29-1 to TRBJ1-5; 9 nucleotides align to TRBD1. CDR1 and CDR2 (germline): SQVTM, ANQGSEA. With 6 bases clipped from V and 4 bases from J, the junction kept 7 bases outside the gene matches. CDR3 length: 14 residues. This CDR3 reads CSVAVQGANQPQHL. Written as DNA, the CDR3 is TGCAGCGTCGCGGTACAGGGGGCTAATCAGCCCCAGCATCTT.

This rearrangement joins TRBV5-6 to TRBJ2-3; no definite D call. Trimming shortened V by 1 base and J by 4 bases, and 10 bases separated the two germline ends. The CDR3 covers 14 residues. CDR1 is SGHDT, CDR2 YYEEEE, per germline. The CDR3 region has the DNA TGTGCCAGCAGCTTGTATCGGCGCGCAGATACGCAGTATTTT. This sequence encodes CASSLYRRADTQYF.

The chain links TRBV6-4 to TRBJ2-1; TRBD2 agrees at 10 bases. Germline V lookup: CDR1 MRHNA, CDR2 SNTAGT. V lost 5 bases and J lost 7; bases outside the gene matches: 8. The CDR3 sequence is 15 residues long. CDR3 nucleotide sequence: TGTGCCAGCAGTATCAGCGGGGGGGGGATAAATGAGCAGTTCTTC. Translation: CASSISGGGINEQFF.

Only one count was recorded for this clone. This sequence joins TRBV27 and TRBJ1-4, with a weak D call TRBD1 (5 bases). The CDR3 consists of 14 residues. Trimming removed 6 bases from V and 4 bases from J, with 12 bases in between. The V gene's germline CDR1 is MNHEY and CDR2 SMNVEV (reference sequence). The CDR3 loop reads CASSRDPYNEKLFF. CDR3 in DNA: TGTGCCAGCAGCCGGGACCCCTATAATGAAAAACTGTTTTTT.

This clone was seen just once. V and J are TRBV5-1 and TRBJ2-6; D tentatively reads TRBD1 or TRBD2 (5 bases each). Germline loops: CDR1 SGHRS, CDR2 YFSETQ. The CDR3 spans 15 residues. V was clipped by 2 bases and J by 1 base, with 7 bases between them. The CDR3: CASSFEGSGANVLTF. The DNA for the CDR3 is TGCGCCAGCAGCTTTGAGGGGTCTGGGGCCAACGTCCTGACTTTC.